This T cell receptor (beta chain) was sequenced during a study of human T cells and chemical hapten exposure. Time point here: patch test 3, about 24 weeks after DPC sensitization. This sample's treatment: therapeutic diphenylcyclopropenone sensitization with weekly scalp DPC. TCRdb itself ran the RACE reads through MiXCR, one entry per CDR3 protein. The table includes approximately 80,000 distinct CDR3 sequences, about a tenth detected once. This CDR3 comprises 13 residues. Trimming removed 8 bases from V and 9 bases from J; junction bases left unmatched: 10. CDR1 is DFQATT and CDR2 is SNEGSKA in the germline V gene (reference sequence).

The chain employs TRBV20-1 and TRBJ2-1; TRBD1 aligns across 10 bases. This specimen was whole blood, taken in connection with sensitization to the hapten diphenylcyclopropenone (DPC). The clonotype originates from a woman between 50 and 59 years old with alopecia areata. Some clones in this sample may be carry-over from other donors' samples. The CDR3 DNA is TGCAGTCTCCGGGACAGGGGTGTCAGTGAGCAGTTCTTC. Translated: CSLRDRGVSEQFF.